The 8 T cell receptor beta chains below all came from one sample that was sequenced in a study of metastatic and nonmetastatic thyroid tumors (dated by TCRdb to the early 2020s). Before undergoing thyroid surgery, none of the patients had been given any kind of treatment. The method was PCR. The instrument was an Illumina HiSeq 4000. Starting from the raw public reads, TCRdb applied fastp trimming at Q25, assembled clones with MiXCR and retained in-frame beta chains. This sample lists roughly 70,000 clones; less than 20% were detected once. The biggest ten clones account for about 13% of the sample. The sample consisted of blood. These receptors all stem from a female donor with papillary thyroid cancer or a benign thyroid nodule (not recorded which). Some clones in this sample may be carry-over from other donors' samples.

This clone was seen many times. The rearrangement joins TRBV5-1 to TRBJ2-3, with D hard to call. Trimming took 0 bases from V and 5 from J, leaving 4 bases between them. This CDR3 is 12 amino acids long. In germline, CDR1 is SGHRS, CDR2 YFSETQ. In nucleotides, the CDR3 is TGCGCCAGCAGCTTGGGCAGAGATACGCAGTATTTT. This translates into CASSLGRDTQYF.

This clone has only a few counts. The chain uses TRBV6-1 and TRBJ2-6; no firm D call. Between the trimmed V and J ends, which lost 1 base and 0 bases, there was a span of 4 bases. The CDR3 contains 15 residues. Germline-derived CDR1 and CDR2 are MNHNS and SASEGT. The CDR3 is CASSEGGSGANVLTF. CDR3 in DNA: TGTGCCAGCAGTGAAGGGGGCTCTGGGGCCAACGTCCTGACTTTC.

This clone was counted ten times or more. The V call is TRBV13, the J call TRBJ1-2; no clear D gene. Deletions cut 2 bases from V and 8 bases from J, with 9 bases between. Germline V gives CDR1 PRHDT, CDR2 FYEKMQ (reference sequence). This CDR3 has 12 amino acids. As DNA, the CDR3 is TGTGCCAGCAGCTTACGGGGAGAAGGCTACACCTTC. The encoded protein is CASSLRGEGYTF.

This clone was seen more than once but under ten times. This chain joins TRBV3-1 and TRBJ2-7, with 12 positions matching TRBD2. This CDR3 contains 15 residues. With V trimmed by 1 base and J by 3 bases, 1 base remained unmatched. From germline, CDR1 is LGHDT and CDR2 YNNKEL (reference sequence). The CDR3 DNA follows: TGTGCCAGCAGCCAAGGACTAGCGGGGGTCTACGAGCAGTACTTC. Protein product: CASSQGLAGVYEQYF.

This clone was counted a few times. The chain recombines TRBV19 with TRBJ1-2; possible D gene TRBD1, 5 bases. CDR3 length: 13 amino acids. Germline CDR1 LNHDA, CDR2 SQIVND (reference sequence). V lost 4 bases to trimming and J lost 7 bases, with 13 bases between them. CDR3 protein: CASSRARVSGYTF. CDR3 nucleotides: TGTGCCAGTAGTAGGGCCAGGGTCTCTGGCTACACCTTC.

As regards this clone: This sequence may be a read error, since a much larger clone differs from it by one base. The chain recombines TRBV2 with TRBJ1-4; 7 bases map to TRBD1. The germline V gene has CDR1 SNHLY and CDR2 FYNNEI. Trimming removed 8 bases from V and 2 bases from J; junction bases left unmatched: 14. This CDR3 is 17 amino acids long. The CDR3: CASLKVLTTGTNEKLFF. The CDR3 DNA follows: TGTGCCAGCCTTAAGGTCCTTACGACAGGGACTAATGAAAAACTGTTTTTT.

This clone was recorded at least ten times. The V gene is TRBV20-1, the J gene TRBJ2-3; TRBD1 is a possible D gene (5 bases). V was shortened by 6 bases and J by 2 bases, with 12 bases between the two germline ends. The CDR3 has 13 amino acids. Germline-derived CDR1 and CDR2 are DFQATT and SNEGSKA (reference sequence). CDR3 bases: TGCAGTGCCCTCAAGGGGTCCACAGATACGCAGTATTTT. This translates into CSALKGSTDTQYF.

The table lists this clone with many counts. The chain links TRBV19 to TRBJ1-1; D is undetermined. The germline V and J ends were trimmed by 5 bases and 5 bases, with 9 bases remaining between them. In germline, CDR1 is LNHDA, CDR2 SQIVND (reference sequence). This CDR3 contains 12 residues. The DNA of the CDR3 is TGTGCCAGTAGTGGGGTAATGACTGAAGCTTTCTTT. Protein product: CASSGVMTEAFF. The full variable domain, rest sourced from reference TRBV19 and TRBJ1-1, is DGGITQSPKYLFRKEGQNVTLSCEQNLNHDAMYWYRQDPGQGLRLIYYSQIVNDFQKGDIAEGYSVSREKKESFPLTVTSAQKNPTAFYLCASSGVMTEAFFGQGTRLTVV.